The 4 T cell receptor beta chains below come from one sample, sequenced in a study of T cell responses to AZD1222 COVID-19 vaccine. Here immunoSEQ multiplex PCR was the method, and the copy in TCRdb shows in-frame clones only, minus some. The data show about 170,000 clones, with roughly nine tenths seen just once and 6% to 8% held by the top ten. Sample: peripheral blood, taken on day 0 of AZD1222 vaccination. These receptors were obtained from an adult in good health.

The rearrangement uses TRBV7-3 and TRBJ1-2, with a possible D match to TRBD1 (6 bases). This CDR3 has 14 amino acids. V was trimmed by 3 bases and J by 1 base, leaving 9 bases between them. Germline V gene data show CDR1 as SGHTA and CDR2 as FQGTGA. The CDR3 loop is CASSLTGDNYGYTF. The DNA for the CDR3 is TGTGCCAGCAGCTTGACAGGAGATAACTATGGCTACACCTTC.

V usage is TRBV10-3 and J usage is TRBJ2-7; 7 bases line up with TRBD1. The CDR3 runs to 12 residues. V lost 3 bases to trimming and J lost 6 bases; unmatched junction nucleotides: 2. CDR1 and CDR2 from the germline V gene are ENHRY and SYGVKD. CDR3 residues: CAISEEGAEQYF. The CDR3 DNA is TGTGCCATCAGTGAAGAGGGGGCCGAGCAGTACTTC.

The count of this clone is one. V is TRBV4-2 and J is TRBJ2-7; D might be TRBD1 or TRBD2, each matching 6 bases. From germline, CDR1 is LGHNA and CDR2 YNFKEQ. The V gene lost 0 bases and the J gene lost 3 bases, with 12 bases spanning the gap. The CDR3 is 15 residues long. CDR3 DNA sequence: TGTGCCAGCAGCCAAGAGCGGGACACCCTCTACGAGCAGTACGTC. Translated, it gives CASSQERDTLYEQYV.

V usage is TRBV28 and J usage is TRBJ2-2; D gene unclear. With 5 bases removed from V and 4 bases from J, the gap between germline ends came to 14 bases. This CDR3 spans 15 amino acids. CDR1 is MDHEN and CDR2 is SYDVKM in the germline V gene. The CDR3 spells CASSRSPWSTGELFF. The DNA for the CDR3 is TGTGCCAGCAGTCGCTCCCCCTGGAGCACCGGGGAGCTGTTTTTT.